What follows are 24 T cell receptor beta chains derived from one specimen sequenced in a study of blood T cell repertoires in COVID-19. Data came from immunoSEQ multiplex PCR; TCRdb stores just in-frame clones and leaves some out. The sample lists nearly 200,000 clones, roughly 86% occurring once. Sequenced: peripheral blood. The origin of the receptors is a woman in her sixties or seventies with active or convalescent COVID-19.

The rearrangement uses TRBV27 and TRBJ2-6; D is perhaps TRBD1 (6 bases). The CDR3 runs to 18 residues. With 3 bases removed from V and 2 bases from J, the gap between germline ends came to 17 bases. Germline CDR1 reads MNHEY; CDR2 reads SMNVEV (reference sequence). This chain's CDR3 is CASSFQPTGPTGANVLTF. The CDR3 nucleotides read TGTGCCAGCAGTTTCCAGCCAACAGGGCCAACTGGGGCCAACGTCCTGACTTTC.

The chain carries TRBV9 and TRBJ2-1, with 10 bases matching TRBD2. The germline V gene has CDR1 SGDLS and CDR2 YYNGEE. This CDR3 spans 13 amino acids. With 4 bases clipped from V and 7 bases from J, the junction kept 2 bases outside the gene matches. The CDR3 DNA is TGTGCCAGCAGCCAGACTAGCGGGAATGAGCAGTTCTTC. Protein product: CASSQTSGNEQFF.

CDR3 DNA sequence: TGTGCCAGCAGCCTACGGGACAGGGCGGGGGATGGCTACACCTTC. Protein: CASSLRDRAGDGYTF. The genes are TRBV9 and TRBJ1-2, with 9 positions matching TRBD1. The germline CDR1 and CDR2 sequences are SGDLS and YYNGEE. With V trimmed by 4 bases and J by 6 bases, 10 bases remained unmatched. This CDR3 spans 15 amino acids.

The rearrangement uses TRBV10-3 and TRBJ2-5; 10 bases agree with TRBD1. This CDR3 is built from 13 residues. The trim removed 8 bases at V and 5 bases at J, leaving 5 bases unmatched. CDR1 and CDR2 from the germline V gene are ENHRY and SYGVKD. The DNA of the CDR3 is TGTGCCATCGGGACAGGGGTTTTGGAGACCCAGTACTTC. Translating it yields CAIGTGVLETQYF.

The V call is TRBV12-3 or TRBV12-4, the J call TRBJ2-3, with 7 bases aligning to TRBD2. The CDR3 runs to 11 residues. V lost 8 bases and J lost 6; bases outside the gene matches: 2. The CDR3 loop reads CASGGGDTQYF. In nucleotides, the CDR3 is TGTGCCAGCGGGGGAGGGGATACGCAGTATTTT.

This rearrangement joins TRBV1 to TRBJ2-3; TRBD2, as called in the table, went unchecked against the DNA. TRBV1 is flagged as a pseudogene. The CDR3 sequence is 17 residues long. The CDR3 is CTSSQEETSGKTDTQYF. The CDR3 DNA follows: TGCACCAGCAGCCAAGAGGAGACTAGCGGGAAGACAGATACGCAGTATTTT.

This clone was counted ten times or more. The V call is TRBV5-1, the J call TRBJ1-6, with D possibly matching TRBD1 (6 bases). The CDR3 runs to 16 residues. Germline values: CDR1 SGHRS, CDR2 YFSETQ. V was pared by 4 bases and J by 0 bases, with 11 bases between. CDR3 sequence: CASSLEQGSYNSPLHF. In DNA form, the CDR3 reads TGCGCCAGCAGCCTTGAACAGGGCTCCTATAATTCACCCCTCCACTTT.

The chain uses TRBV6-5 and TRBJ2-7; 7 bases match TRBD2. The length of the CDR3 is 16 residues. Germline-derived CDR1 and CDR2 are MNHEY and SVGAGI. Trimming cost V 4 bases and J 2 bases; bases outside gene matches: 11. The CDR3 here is CASSWGGDPLPYEQYF. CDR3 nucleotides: TGTGCCAGCAGTTGGGGGGGGGACCCTCTTCCCTACGAGCAGTACTTC.

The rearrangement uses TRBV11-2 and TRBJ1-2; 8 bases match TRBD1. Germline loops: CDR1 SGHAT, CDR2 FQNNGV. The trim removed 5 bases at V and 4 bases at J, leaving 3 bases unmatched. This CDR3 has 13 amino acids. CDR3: CASSPDRGYGYTF. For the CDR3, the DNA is TGTGCCAGCAGCCCTGACAGGGGCTATGGCTACACCTTC.

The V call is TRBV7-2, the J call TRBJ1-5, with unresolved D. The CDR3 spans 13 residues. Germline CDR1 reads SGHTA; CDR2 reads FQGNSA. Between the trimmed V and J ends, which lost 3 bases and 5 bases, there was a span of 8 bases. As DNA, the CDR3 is TGTGCCAGCAGCTTCCAGAGGGATCAGCCCCAGCATTTT. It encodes CASSFQRDQPQHF.

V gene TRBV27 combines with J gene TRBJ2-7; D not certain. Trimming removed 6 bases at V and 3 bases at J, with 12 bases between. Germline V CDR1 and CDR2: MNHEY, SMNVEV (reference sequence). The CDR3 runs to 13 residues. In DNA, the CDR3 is TGTGCCAGCAGCCCGAGAGCAGGCTACGAGCAGTACTTC. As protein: CASSPRAGYEQYF.

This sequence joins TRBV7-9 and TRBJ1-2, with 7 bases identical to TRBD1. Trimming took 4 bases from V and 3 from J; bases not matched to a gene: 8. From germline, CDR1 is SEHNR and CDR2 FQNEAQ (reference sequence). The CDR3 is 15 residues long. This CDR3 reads CASSSNRDSYYGYTF. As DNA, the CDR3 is TGTGCCAGCAGCTCCAACCGGGACAGCTACTATGGCTACACCTTC.

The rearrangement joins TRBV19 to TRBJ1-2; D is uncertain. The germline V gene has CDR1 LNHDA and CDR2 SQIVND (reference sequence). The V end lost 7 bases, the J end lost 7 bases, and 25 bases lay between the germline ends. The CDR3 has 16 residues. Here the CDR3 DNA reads TGTGCCAGTATCAACCCGATCGGGCGGGGAGAGAGTGGCTACACCTTC. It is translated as CASINPIGRGESGYTF. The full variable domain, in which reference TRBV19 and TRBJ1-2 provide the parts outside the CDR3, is DGGITQSPKYLFRKEGQNVTLSCEQNLNHDAMYWYRQDPGQGLRLIYYSQIVNDFQKGDIAEGYSVSREKKESFPLTVTSAQKNPTAFYLCASINPIGRGESGYTFGSGTRLTVV.

The CDR3 coding sequence is TGTGCCAGCAGCCCCCCCGGGGACAATGAGCAGTTCTTC. Its translation: CASSPPGDNEQFF. V usage is TRBV6-4 and J usage is TRBJ2-1; TRBD2 is a possible D gene (5 bases). This CDR3 spans 13 amino acids. V was pared by 6 bases and J by 5 bases, with 11 bases between. Germline CDR1 is MRHNA and CDR2 is SNTAGT.

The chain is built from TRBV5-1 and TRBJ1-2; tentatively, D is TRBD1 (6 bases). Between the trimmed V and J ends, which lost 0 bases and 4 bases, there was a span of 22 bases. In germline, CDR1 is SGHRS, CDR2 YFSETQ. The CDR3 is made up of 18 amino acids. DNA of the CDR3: TGCGCCAGCAGCTTGGAGGTCGGCAGGGGCCGAGGGCCCTATGGCTACACCTTC. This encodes CASSLEVGRGRGPYGYTF.

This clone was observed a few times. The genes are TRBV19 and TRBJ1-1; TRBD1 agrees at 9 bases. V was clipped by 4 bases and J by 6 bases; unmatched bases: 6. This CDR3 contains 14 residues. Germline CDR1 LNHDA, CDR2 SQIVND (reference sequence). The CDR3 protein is CASSRDRVWAEAFF. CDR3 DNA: TGTGCCAGTAGTAGGGACAGGGTTTGGGCTGAAGCTTTCTTT.

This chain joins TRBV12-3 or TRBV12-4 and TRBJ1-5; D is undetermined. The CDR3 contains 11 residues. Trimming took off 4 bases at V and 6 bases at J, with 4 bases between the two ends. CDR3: CASSSGQPQHF. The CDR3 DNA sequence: TGTGCCAGCAGTTCCGGTCAGCCCCAGCATTTT.

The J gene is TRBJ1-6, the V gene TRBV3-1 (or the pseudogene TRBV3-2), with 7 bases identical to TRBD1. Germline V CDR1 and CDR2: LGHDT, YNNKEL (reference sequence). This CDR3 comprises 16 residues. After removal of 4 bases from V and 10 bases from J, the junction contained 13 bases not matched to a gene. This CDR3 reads CASSLSTGSTGSPLHF. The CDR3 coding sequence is TGTGCCAGCAGCCTATCGACAGGGTCGACGGGGTCACCCCTCCACTTT.

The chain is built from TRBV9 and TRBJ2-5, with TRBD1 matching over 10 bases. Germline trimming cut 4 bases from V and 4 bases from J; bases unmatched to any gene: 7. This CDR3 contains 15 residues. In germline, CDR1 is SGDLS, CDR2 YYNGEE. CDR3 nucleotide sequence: TGTGCCAGCAGCTCCGACAGGGGGCGCGGAGAGACCCAGTACTTC. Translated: CASSSDRGRGETQYF.

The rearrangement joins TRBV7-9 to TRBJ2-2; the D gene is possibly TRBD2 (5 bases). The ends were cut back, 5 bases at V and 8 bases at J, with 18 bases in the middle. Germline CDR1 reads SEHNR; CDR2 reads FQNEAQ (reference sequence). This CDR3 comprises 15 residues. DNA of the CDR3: TGTGCCAGCAGCCCGTGGACTCCCACCGGGGGGGAGCTGTTTTTT. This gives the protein CASSPWTPTGGELFF. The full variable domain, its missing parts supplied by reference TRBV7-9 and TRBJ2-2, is DTGVSQNPRHKITKRGQNVTFRCDPISEHNRLYWYRQTLGQGPEFLTYFQNEAQLEKSRLLSDRFSAERPKGSFSTLEIQRTEQGDSAMYLCASSPWTPTGGELFFGEGSRLTVL.

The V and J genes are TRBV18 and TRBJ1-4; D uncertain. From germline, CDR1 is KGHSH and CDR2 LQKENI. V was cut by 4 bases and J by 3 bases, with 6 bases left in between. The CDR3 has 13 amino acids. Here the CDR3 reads CASSQQSNEKLFF. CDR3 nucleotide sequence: TGTGCCAGCTCACAACAGTCTAATGAAAAACTGTTTTTT.

The CDR3 DNA reads TGTGCCAGCAGCCGGACTAGCGGGAGTCTAGGGGAGCAGTTCTTC. This sequence encodes CASSRTSGSLGEQFF. The chain links TRBV3-1 (or the pseudogene TRBV3-2) to TRBJ2-1; 13 bases agree with TRBD2. Trimming at V came to 4 bases and at J to 10 bases, leaving 7 bases not matched to a gene. The CDR3 loop spans 15 amino acids. The V gene's germline CDR1 is LGHDT and CDR2 YNNKEL (reference sequence).

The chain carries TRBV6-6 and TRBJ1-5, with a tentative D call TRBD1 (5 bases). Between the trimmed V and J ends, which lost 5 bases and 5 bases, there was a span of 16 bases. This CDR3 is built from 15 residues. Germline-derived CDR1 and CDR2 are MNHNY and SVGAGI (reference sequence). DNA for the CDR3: TGTGCCAGCAGTGTCGGTGGGGGGTCATATCAGCCCCAGCATTTT. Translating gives CASSVGGGSYQPQHF.

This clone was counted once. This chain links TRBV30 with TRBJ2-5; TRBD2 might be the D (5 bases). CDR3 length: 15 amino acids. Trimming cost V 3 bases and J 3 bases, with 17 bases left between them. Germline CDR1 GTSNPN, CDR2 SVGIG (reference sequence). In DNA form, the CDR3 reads TGTGCCTGGAGAAAGGGAGTTATTCAAAAAGAGACCCAGTACTTC. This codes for CAWRKGVIQKETQYF.